Below are 31 T cell receptor beta chains sequenced from a single sample in a study of blood T cell repertoires in COVID-19. The protocol was immunoSEQ multiplex PCR, while the TCRdb copy is restricted to in-frame clones and leaves out a portion. The table has about 98,000 clones, roughly nine tenths seen once; the top ten hold about a tenth. Source material: peripheral blood. These receptors all come from a man aged 50-59 years with acute or convalescent COVID-19.

This chain joins TRBV6-1 and TRBJ2-1; D may be TRBD1 (5 bases). Germline V gene lookup returns CDR1 MNHNS and CDR2 SASEGT. The ends were cut back, 3 bases at V and 10 bases at J, with 13 bases in the middle. This CDR3 spans 13 amino acids. DNA of the CDR3: TGTGCCAGCAGTGAGGAAAGGGGTCGGGAGCAGTTCTTC. Translating gives CASSEERGREQFF.

This chain connects TRBV5-1 to TRBJ2-2; D call uncertain. Between the trimmed V and J ends, which lost 5 bases and 5 bases, there was a span of 10 bases. The CDR3 consists of 13 residues. Germline CDR1 reads SGHRS; CDR2 reads YFSETQ. As DNA, the CDR3 is TGCGCCAGCAGGTTTACAGAAACCGGGGAGCTGTTTTTT. Translating it yields CASRFTETGELFF.

The chain uses TRBV15 and TRBJ2-3, with 13 bases identical to TRBD2. V was pared by 3 bases and J by 5 bases, with 11 bases of the junction left unmatched. The CDR3 totals 18 residues. Germline V gives CDR1 LNHNV, CDR2 YYDKDF (reference sequence). CDR3 region: CATSRTVGLAGLGDTQYF. DNA for the CDR3: TGTGCCACCAGCAGGACGGTGGGACTAGCGGGGTTGGGAGATACGCAGTATTTT.

The rearrangement joins TRBV6-5 to TRBJ2-2, with D possibly TRBD2 on 6 matching bases. V lost 2 bases and J lost 5, with 12 bases in between. CDR3 length equals 15 residues. The V gene's germline CDR1 is MNHEY and CDR2 SVGAGI. CDR3 coding DNA: TGTGCCAGCAGTTACGACGGGAGAAGGACCGGGGAGCTGTTTTTT. Protein: CASSYDGRRTGELFF.

The chain carries TRBV7-9 and TRBJ1-1; D call uncertain. The CDR3 sequence is 13 residues long. Germline CDR1 reads SEHNR; CDR2 reads FQNEAQ (reference sequence). V was clipped by 6 bases and J by 1 base, with 9 bases between them. CDR3: CASSRAGNTEAFF. The CDR3 DNA follows: TGTGCCAGCAGTCGAGCAGGGAACACTGAAGCTTTCTTT.

The rearrangement links TRBV3-1 (or the pseudogene TRBV3-2) to TRBJ2-6, with TRBD1 as a possible D gene (6 bases). V shed 5 bases and J shed 4 bases, with 12 bases lying between them. There are 15 residues in the CDR3. Germline CDR1 is LGHDT and CDR2 is YNNKEL (reference sequence). CDR3 sequence: CASSSHRVGANVLTF. CDR3 DNA: TGTGCCAGCAGCTCACACAGGGTCGGGGCCAACGTCCTGACTTTC.

The V and J genes are TRBV19 and TRBJ2-3; possible D gene TRBD2, 6 bases. Germline CDR1 is LNHDA and CDR2 is SQIVND (reference sequence). The CDR3 runs 16 residues. The V and J ends lost 3 bases and 0 bases respectively, with 13 bases between them. CDR3 sequence reads: CASSIVASVSTDTQYF. As DNA, the CDR3 is TGTGCCAGTAGTATCGTAGCTAGCGTTAGCACAGATACGCAGTATTTT.

CDR3 region: CASSLERTGNREAFF. CDR3 in DNA: TGTGCCAGCAGTTTGGAGAGGACAGGGAACCGTGAAGCTTTCTTT. V usage is TRBV28 and J usage is TRBJ1-1; 8 positions agree with TRBD1. CDR3 length: 15 amino acids. The V segment lost 3 bases and the J segment 7 bases; nucleotides outside the gene matches: 10. The germline V gene encodes CDR1 MDHEN and CDR2 SYDVKM.

The chain recombines TRBV7-9 with TRBJ2-1; the match to TRBD2 covers 12 bases. V lost 1 base and J lost 7; bases outside the gene matches: 2. The germline V gene has CDR1 SEHNR and CDR2 FQNEAQ (reference sequence). The CDR3 has 15 amino acids. The CDR3 region is CASSLGLAGGNEQFF. CDR3 sequence (DNA): TGTGCCAGCAGCTTAGGGCTAGCGGGAGGGAATGAGCAGTTCTTC.

This clone occurred once. CDR3 amino acids: CASSYQRTGIHEQFF. CDR3 nucleotide sequence: TGTGCCAGCAGTTACCAACGAACAGGGATCCATGAGCAGTTCTTC. The rearrangement uses TRBV6-5 and TRBJ2-1, with D perhaps TRBD1 (6 bases). Germline V gene sequence: CDR1 MNHEY, CDR2 SVGAGI. The V end lost 2 bases, the J end lost 8 bases, and 16 bases lay between the germline ends. This CDR3 has 15 residues.

This chain connects TRBV3-1 (or the pseudogene TRBV3-2) to TRBJ1-2; TRBD1 matches 7 bases. After removal of 4 bases from V and 8 bases from J, the junction contained 13 bases not matched to a gene. Germline CDR1 and CDR2: LGHDT and YNNKEL (reference sequence). This CDR3 has 15 residues. The CDR3 DNA follows: TGTGCCAGCAGCCCCCGGCCTCACAGGGGTGACGGCTACACCTTC. Protein: CASSPRPHRGDGYTF.

V usage is TRBV4-2 and J usage is TRBJ1-4, with D perhaps TRBD1 (6 bases). Germline CDR1 and CDR2: LGHNA and YNFKEQ. CDR3 length: 17 residues. The V end lost 2 bases, the J end lost 1 base, and 14 bases lay between the germline ends. The CDR3 loop reads CASSQTTGYRTNEKLFF. In nucleotides, the CDR3 is TGTGCCAGCAGCCAAACGACAGGATATAGAACTAATGAAAAACTGTTTTTT.

The rearrangement uses TRBV7-9 and TRBJ2-5; TRBD1 matches 9 bases. Germline V gene lookup returns CDR1 SEHNR and CDR2 FQNEAQ (reference sequence). Trimming at V came to 5 bases and at J to 1 base, leaving 2 bases not matched to a gene. The CDR3 has 14 residues. CDR3 residues: CASSAGQGQETQYF. CDR3 nucleotide sequence: TGTGCCAGCAGCGCGGGACAGGGCCAAGAGACCCAGTACTTC.

V usage is TRBV19 and J usage is TRBJ2-3, with TRBD2 matching over 7 bases. Germline CDR1 LNHDA, CDR2 SQIVND (reference sequence). This CDR3 has 18 residues. Losses at the gene ends were 3 bases for V and 4 bases for J; bases not matched to a gene: 16. DNA for the CDR3: TGTGCCAGTAGTATGTCCCCTCGGGGAGGGACTGGGGCAGATACGCAGTATTTT. This encodes CASSMSPRGGTGADTQYF.

The rearrangement uses TRBV18 and TRBJ1-1; no clear D gene. CDR1 and CDR2 (germline): KGHSH, LQKENI. Trimming took 1 base from V and 3 from J, leaving 21 bases between them. The CDR3 consists of 18 residues. CDR3: CASSPLKGGRNGDTEAFF. In nucleotides, the CDR3 is TGTGCCAGCTCACCACTTAAGGGAGGGAGAAACGGAGACACTGAAGCTTTCTTT. The entire variable domain, with the rest obtained from reference TRBV18 and TRBJ1-1, is as follows: NAGVMQNPRHLVRRRGQEARLRCSPMKGHSHVYWYRQLPEEGLKFMVYLQKENIIDESGMPKERFSAEFPKEGPSILRIQQVVRGDSAAYFCASSPLKGGRNGDTEAFFGQGTRLTVV.

The chain recombines TRBV6-1 with TRBJ1-2; D perhaps matches TRBD1 (6 bases). V was trimmed by 3 bases and J by 2 bases, leaving 10 bases between them. The CDR3 is made up of 14 amino acids. Germline loops: CDR1 MNHNS, CDR2 SASEGT. The CDR3 nucleotides read TGTGCCAGCAGTGAGACAGGCGCAAACTATGGCTACACCTTC. This translates into CASSETGANYGYTF.

The chain carries TRBV18 and TRBJ1-5; D uncertain. This CDR3 region has 16 residues. CDR1 is KGHSH, CDR2 LQKENI, per germline. V was pared by 2 bases and J by 0 bases, with 11 bases between. The CDR3 reads CASSPGTAYSNQPQHF. The CDR3 nucleotides read TGTGCCAGCTCACCAGGCACAGCATATAGCAATCAGCCCCAGCATTTT.

This chain links TRBV5-1 with TRBJ1-1; 11 bases agree with TRBD1. The CDR3 is made up of 15 amino acids. The V gene's germline CDR1 is SGHRS and CDR2 YFSETQ. The ends lost 2 bases at V and 5 bases at J; junction bases unmatched: 5. The CDR3 reads CASSLGQGAGTEAFF. CDR3 DNA sequence: TGCGCCAGCAGCTTAGGACAGGGGGCAGGTACTGAAGCTTTCTTT.

This clone was seen more than once but under ten times. This chain links TRBV19 with TRBJ2-2, with 9 bases that match TRBD2. This CDR3 is built from 15 residues. Trimming took 11 bases from V and 5 from J; bases not matched to a gene: 12. Per the germline V gene, CDR1 is LNHDA and CDR2 is SQIVND (reference sequence). In nucleotides, the CDR3 is TGTGCCTCGAAGCAGACTAGCGGCTATACCGGGGAGCTGTTTTTT. This translates into CASKQTSGYTGELFF.

V is TRBV7-9 and J is TRBJ1-1, with D perhaps matching TRBD1 (6 bases). CDR3 length: 13 residues. Looked up from germline, CDR1 is SEHNR and CDR2 is FQNEAQ (reference sequence). Trimming removed 3 bases at V and 3 bases at J, with 8 bases between. This CDR3 is CASSFTGYTEAFF. CDR3 DNA sequence: TGTGCCAGCAGCTTCACAGGGTACACTGAAGCTTTCTTT. The full variable domain, in which reference TRBV7-9 and TRBJ1-1 provide the parts outside the CDR3, is DTGVSQNPRHKITKRGQNVTFRCDPISEHNRLYWYRQTLGQGPEFLTYFQNEAQLEKSRLLSDRFSAERPKGSFSTLEIQRTEQGDSAMYLCASSFTGYTEAFFGQGTRLTVV.

A word on this clone: Other nucleotide sequences in the sample specify the same CDR3. V is TRBV6-6 and J is TRBJ1-5, with a tentative D call TRBD1 (5 bases). The V end lost 5 bases, the J end lost 4 bases, and 9 bases lay between the germline ends. This CDR3 spans 13 amino acids. Germline V gene sequence: CDR1 MNHNY, CDR2 SVGAGI (reference sequence). DNA for the CDR3: TGTGCCAGCAGTCTAGACAGTAATCAGCCCCAGCATTTT. Its protein product is CASSLDSNQPQHF.

The V gene is TRBV7-8, the J gene TRBJ2-1, with TRBD2 matching 9 bases. The CDR3 runs to 17 residues. Germline CDR1 reads SGHVS; CDR2 reads FQNEAQ. V was pared by 0 bases and J by 0 bases, with 3 bases of the junction left unmatched. The CDR3 DNA reads TGTGCCAGCAGCTTAGCCCGACTAGCGGCCTCCTACAATGAGCAGTTCTTC. Translating it yields CASSLARLAASYNEQFF.

The chain uses TRBV5-6 and TRBJ2-5, with TRBD2 matching 9 bases. V gave up 4 bases and J gave up 5 bases; unmatched junction bases: 9. The germline CDR1 and CDR2 sequences are SGHDT and YYEEEE. The CDR3 extends over 15 amino acids. The CDR3 protein is CASSLSGRGWETQYF. CDR3 in DNA: TGTGCCAGCAGCCTTAGCGGGAGAGGGTGGGAGACCCAGTACTTC. The full variable domain, rest sourced from reference TRBV5-6 and TRBJ2-5, is DAGVTQSPTHLIKTRGQQVTLRCSPKSGHDTVSWYQQALGQGPQFIFQYYEEEERQRGNFPDRFSGHQFPNYSSELNVNALLLGDSALYLCASSLSGRGWETQYFGPGTRLLVL.

This clone was detected only a few times. The chain has TRBV30 and TRBJ1-1; no clear D gene. V was pared by 5 bases and J by 7 bases, with 11 bases between. The V gene's germline CDR1 is GTSNPN and CDR2 SVGIG (reference sequence). The CDR3 is made up of 11 amino acids. CDR3 nucleotides: TGTGCCTGGGTCGGGGATCGTGAAGCTTTCTTT. As protein: CAWVGDREAFF.

The genes are TRBV4-1 and TRBJ2-1, with D possibly being TRBD2 (5 bases). The CDR3 covers 14 residues. The germline gives CDR1 MGHRA, CDR2 YSYEKL. V lost 2 bases and J lost 9, with 14 bases in between. CDR3 sequence: CASSQLALVSEQFF. Here the CDR3 DNA reads TGCGCCAGCAGCCAACTCGCACTAGTGTCTGAGCAGTTCTTC.

This chain links TRBV7-3 with TRBJ2-2, with a possible D match to TRBD2 (5 bases). The CDR3 is 13 residues long. Germline-derived CDR1 and CDR2 are SGHTA and FQGTGA. V lost 5 bases and J lost 6, with 10 bases in between. This chain's CDR3 is CASSGGGPGELFF. CDR3 nucleotides: TGTGCCAGCAGCGGAGGAGGTCCCGGGGAGCTGTTTTTT.

The chain uses TRBV12-5 and TRBJ2-3; D is ambiguous. The germline V and J ends were trimmed by 1 base and 2 bases, with 13 bases remaining between them. The CDR3 totals 16 residues. CDR1 is LGHNT, CDR2 FRNRAP, per germline. The CDR3 nucleotides read TGTGCTAGTGGTTTGGCACTACCCCCCGACACAGATACGCAGTATTTT. Amino acids: CASGLALPPDTDTQYF.

The chain couples TRBV6-5 to TRBJ2-2; D perhaps matches TRBD2 (6 bases). Trimming pared 5 bases from V and 4 bases from J, leaving 14 bases between. The CDR3 covers 15 residues. CDR1 is MNHEY, CDR2 SVGAGI, per germline. CDR3 sequence: CASSPQSGGTGELFF. In nucleotides, the CDR3 is TGTGCCAGCAGTCCACAATCCGGGGGCACCGGGGAGCTGTTTTTT.

This chain links TRBV29-1 with TRBJ1-1; 8 nucleotides align to TRBD1. The CDR3 consists of 13 residues. V trimming: 3 bases; J trimming: 3 bases; junction bases outside the gene matches: 3. Germline V CDR1 and CDR2: SQVTM, ANQGSEA. Here the CDR3 DNA reads TGCAGCGTTGATGAGACAGGGGACACTGAAGCTTTCTTT. Translation: CSVDETGDTEAFF.

This chain connects TRBV3-1 (or the pseudogene TRBV3-2) to TRBJ1-3, with TRBD1 identical over 8 bases. The CDR3 runs 14 residues. J lost 4 bases, V lost 5 bases, and 4 bases had no gene match. Germline CDR1 LGHDT, CDR2 YNNKEL (reference sequence). The CDR3 DNA reads as TGTGCCAGCAGCTCCGGACAGGGAGGAAACACCATATATTTT. It yields the protein CASSSGQGGNTIYF.

The chain is built from TRBV5-5 and TRBJ2-3; TRBD2 matches 12 bases. Germline-derived CDR1 and CDR2 are SGHKS and YYEKEE (reference sequence). The trim removed 4 bases at V and 8 bases at J, leaving 8 bases unmatched. The CDR3 has 15 amino acids. In DNA form, the CDR3 reads TGTGCCAGCAGCGTGACTAGCGGGAGACTGGTTACGCAGTATTTT. Protein: CASSVTSGRLVTQYF.